A selection of T cell receptor beta chains follows, all from one sample in a study of tumor and adjacent non-tumor tissue in lung cancer. TCRdb re-analysed the multiplex PCR reads in MiXCR, keeping a single row per CDR3 protein. This table holds about 110,000 distinct CDR3 sequences, around 75% found once. Sequencing was carried out using lung tumor tissue. The receptors were sampled from an older woman with non-small cell lung cancer. The conserved cysteine and the conserved F or W are not part of the CDR3 here.

V: TRBV6-2/TRBV6-3
J: TRBJ1-2
length: 17
CDR3: ASNQNERDSDFKGNGYT

V: TRBV6-2/TRBV6-3
J: TRBJ2-4
length: 13
CDR3: AGSYPGTAKNIQY

V: TRBV6-2/TRBV6-3
J: TRBJ2-1
length: 13
CDR3: ASSPRDSSYNEQF

V: TRBV10-3
J: TRBJ1-1
length: 9
CDR3: TIMGITEAF

V: TRBV30
J: TRBJ1-4
length: 14
CDR3: ARSVRFGETNEELF

V: TRBV11-2
J: TRBJ2-1
length: 12
CDR3: ASNLGTGVLSRF

V: TRBV20-1
J: TRBJ1-2
length: 10
CDR3: IAPESTHGYT

V: TRBV28
J: TRBJ1-1
length: 14
CDR3: VSSLSGTGGSTEDF

V: TRBV11-1
J: TRBJ1-2
length: 13
CDR3: ASSFGSRSNYGYT

V: TRBV6-2/TRBV6-3
J: TRBJ2-7
length: 11
CDR3: ASSFGANYEQY

V: TRBV20-1
J: TRBJ2-1
length: 14
CDR3: SARHGVRYSFNEQF

V: TRBV20-1
J: TRBJ2-2
length: 15
CDR3: SARGTPGTGNTGELF

V: TRBV10-3
J: TRBJ2-5
length: 12
CDR3: VIARTGGQETQY

V: TRBV5-4
J: TRBJ1-6
length: 12
CDR3: ASSLTGPNSLLH

V: TRBV11-2
J: TRBJ2-1
length: 11
CDR3: ASSRQGRNEQF

V: TRBV29-1
J: TRBJ1-5
length: 12
CDR3: SVGDSRGGQPQH

V: TRBV20-1
J: TRBJ1-6
length: 11
CDR3: SARGRDNSPLH

V: TRBV6-6
J: TRBJ1-5
length: 10
CDR3: ASGVIEQPQH

V: TRBV11-3
J: TRBJ1-1
length: 13
CDR3: ASSLDSSRGTETF

V: TRBV20-1
J: TRBJ2-1
length: 13
CDR3: SAASTSQIDNEQF

V: TRBV6-5
J: TRBJ1-2
length: 12
CDR3: TSSYKGRIYGYT

V: TRBV4-3
J: TRBJ2-7
length: 14
CDR3: ASSRLRRREGIEQY

V: TRBV5-1
J: TRBJ2-2
length: 13
CDR3: ASKTQGPATGELF

V: TRBV7-8
J: TRBJ1-4
length: 14
CDR3: ARSSKETGPYEILF

V: TRBV5-1
J: TRBJ2-6
length: 13
CDR3: ASRLRTSGANVLT

V: TRBV28
J: TRBJ2-5
length: 9
CDR3: ASSSACAQY

V: TRBV11-2
J: TRBJ2-3
length: 12
CDR3: TSSMGLVTDTQY

V: TRBV6-1
J: TRBJ1-5
length: 15
CDR3: ASSECKTAMSNQPQH

V: TRBV20-1
J: TRBJ2-1
length: 14
CDR3: SASPAHSSGYNEQF

V: TRBV10-3
J: TRBJ1-1
length: 10
CDR3: AISHGAREAF

V: TRBV4-2
J: TRBJ1-4
length: 14
CDR3: DSSHDGLRGNEKVF

V: TRBV28
J: TRBJ2-7
length: 12
CDR3: ASSRIGLSYERY

V: TRBV5-1
J: TRBJ1-2
length: 12
CDR3: ASSPTDPNYGYT

V: TRBV11-2
J: TRBJ2-7
length: 13
CDR3: ASNSGTGAFHDQY

V: TRBV27
J: TRBJ2-1
length: 15
CDR3: ASRGQGPVQHFNEQF

V: TRBV29-1
J: TRBJ2-4
length: 16
CDR3: SAVLGPAGTIAKSIQY

V: TRBV30
J: TRBJ1-2
length: 12
CDR3: AWGAWSGIYDYT

V: TRBV6-2/TRBV6-3
J: TRBJ1-2
length: 16
CDR3: ASSYHTPLDGCSYGYT

V: TRBV6-2/TRBV6-3
J: TRBJ2-1
length: 11
CDR3: VSSYSDANEQF

V: TRBV11-3
J: TRBJ2-7
length: 13
CDR3: FSSLRAGVPYEQY

V: TRBV29-1
J: TRBJ2-7
length: 10
CDR3: SVDRGAGEQY

V: TRBV10-3
J: TRBJ2-3
length: 12
CDR3: AIRDSYEINTQY

V: TRBV28
J: TRBJ1-5
length: 13
CDR3: ASTLSIGGMKRQH

V: TRBV20-1
J: TRBJ1-1
length: 13
CDR3: SSRVRTVVDTEAF

V: TRBV11-2
J: TRBJ2-3
length: 9
CDR3: ASNITDTQY

V: TRBV11-1
J: TRBJ1-1
length: 13
CDR3: ASSSLTGLNTEAF

V: TRBV7-8
J: TRBJ2-1
length: 14
CDR3: ASSLASGGFHNEPF

V: TRBV5-1
J: TRBJ1-1
length: 11
CDR3: ASSFTGNTEAF

V: TRBV4-2
J: TRBJ2-1
length: 15
CDR3: ASSQGEREGPFKEQF

V: TRBV11-3
J: TRBJ2-2
length: 12
CDR3: ASSFNRQGRELF

V: TRBV11-2
J: TRBJ2-3
length: 14
CDR3: ASSWGLVGGRDTQY

V: TRBV6-6
J: TRBJ2-5
length: 11
CDR3: ASTRGVEETQY

V: TRBV4-1
J: TRBJ2-7
length: 11
CDR3: ACSQDRSDEQY

V: TRBV11-2
J: TRBJ2-3
length: 9
CDR3: ATSLTDRQY

V: TRBV20-1
J: TRBJ1-1
length: 14
CDR3: STRDADKAVNIEAF

V: TRBV6-1
J: TRBJ1-2
length: 14
CDR3: ASSEMWAGANHGYT

V: TRBV4-1
J: TRBJ1-2
length: 13
CDR3: ASSQGIVTSGGYA

V: TRBV12-3/TRBV12-4
J: TRBJ1-1
length: 11
CDR3: ASSLQVRGEAF

V: TRBV20-1
J: TRBJ2-1
length: 10
CDR3: STLASYNEKF